These T cell receptor beta chains were read from a single sample in a study of cytomegalovirus exposure and HLA in healthy donors. The repertoire was sequenced with immunoSEQ multiplex PCR; TCRdb's copy has only in-frame clones and lacks some. The data hold roughly 270,000 clones, with more than 75% observed a single time. Source material: PBMCs. The receptors derive from a woman aged 18-29 years in good health and CMV-seronegative. Each CDR3 is given without its conserved first and last residue.

V,J,CDR3
TRBV5-1,TRBJ2-3,ASSLANGASDTQY
TRBV28,TRBJ2-1,ASSPPQAALSGEQF
TRBV5-1,TRBJ2-2,ASSSQGLNTGELF
TRBV18,TRBJ2-1,ASSRSGTPYNEQF
TRBV9,TRBJ1-1,ASSVGVGGLLNTEAF
TRBV29-1,TRBJ2-1,SVQDRAWEQF
TRBV4-1,TRBJ2-5,ASSLLGPSVQETQY
TRBV19,TRBJ2-3,ASKAPDSTDTQY
TRBV4-1,TRBJ1-4,ASLGRQNEKLF
TRBV9,TRBJ1-1,ASSSGGGTEAF
TRBV7-2,TRBJ2-7,ASSLVAGYDYEQY
TRBV2,TRBJ2-5,ASSDYRDGTQY
TRBV5-4,TRBJ1-6,ASMVRGINSPLH
TRBV2,TRBJ1-2,ASSEVGFSGYT
TRBV27,TRBJ2-7,ASSLIDRNGEQY
TRBV9,TRBJ2-3,ASSEELASDTQY